Presented here are 29 T cell receptor beta chains from one specimen sequenced in a study of blood T cell repertoires in COVID-19. Clones were read by immunoSEQ multiplex PCR, and TCRdb kept only the in-frame ones, dropping some. The table records under 350,000 clones, roughly 83% of them present only once. Sequencing was done on a sample of peripheral blood. The receptors originated from a man aged 55 to 69 who had recovered from COVID-19.

This sequence joins TRBV30 and TRBJ2-1, with TRBD1 as a possible D gene (5 bases). The ends were cut back, 2 bases at V and 1 base at J, with 9 bases in the middle. CDR1 is GTSNPN, CDR2 SVGIG, per germline (reference sequence). This CDR3 is 14 amino acids long. The CDR3: CAWSSGLSYNEQFF. The CDR3 DNA reads as TGTGCCTGGAGTTCAGGGTTATCCTACAATGAGCAGTTCTTC.

The V gene is TRBV7-2, the J gene TRBJ2-7, with D possibly TRBD1 on 5 matching bases. The CDR3 covers 12 residues. V was trimmed by 3 bases and J by 3 bases, leaving 6 bases between them. CDR1 is SGHTA, CDR2 FQGNSA, per germline. CDR3 sequence: CASSFQGYEQYF. In DNA, the CDR3 is TGTGCCAGCAGCTTCCAGGGCTACGAGCAGTACTTC.

This chain uses TRBV4-1 with TRBJ2-4; 10 bases align to TRBD1. This CDR3 is 16 amino acids long. The V gene's germline CDR1 is MGHRA and CDR2 YSYEKL. Unmatched junction bases numbered 1, after V lost 1 base and J lost 1 base. The CDR3 protein is CASSQAGQGAKNIQYF. CDR3 DNA sequence: TGCGCCAGCAGCCAAGCGGGACAGGGGGCCAAAAACATTCAGTACTTC.

This clone appeared a few times. The V and J genes are TRBV7-8 and TRBJ1-2; perhaps TRBD1 as D (6 bases). The V and J ends lost 5 bases and 3 bases respectively, with 19 bases between them. Germline CDR1 is SGHVS and CDR2 is FQNEAQ. The CDR3 totals 16 residues. Here the CDR3 reads CASSPPRWDTDYGYTF. In DNA, the CDR3 is TGTGCCAGCAGCCCGCCCCGGTGGGACACGGACTATGGCTACACCTTC.

This chain connects TRBV7-2 to TRBJ2-3; TRBD2 matches at 7 bases. The CDR3 has 15 amino acids. V lost 10 bases and J lost 1; bases outside the gene matches: 11. Per the germline V gene, CDR1 is SGHTA and CDR2 is FQGNSA. The CDR3 sequence: CATGGGGDGTDTQYF. CDR3 bases: TGTGCCACCGGAGGCGGGGGAGACGGCACAGATACGCAGTATTTT.

V gene TRBV28 combines with J gene TRBJ2-5; D gene unclear. Trimming took 10 bases from V and 1 from J, leaving 13 bases between them. The CDR3 is made up of 13 amino acids. Germline-derived CDR1 and CDR2 are MDHEN and SYDVKM. The CDR3 loop is CATGLGFQETQYF. The CDR3 DNA follows: TGTGCCACTGGCTTGGGCTTCCAAGAGACCCAGTACTTC. Full variable domain (outside the CDR3, taken from reference TRBV28 and TRBJ2-5): DVKVTQSSRYLVKRTGEKVFLECVQDMDHENMFWYRQDPGLGLRLIYFSYDVKMKEKGDIPEGYSVSREKKERFSLILESASTNQTSMYLCATGLGFQETQYFGPGTRLLVL.

This clone was observed a handful of times. V and J are TRBV7-9 and TRBJ2-7, with D hard to call. Trimming stripped 3 bases from V and 5 bases from J, with 8 bases between. The CDR3 totals 12 residues. Germline assignment: CDR1 SEHNR and CDR2 FQNEAQ (reference sequence). The CDR3 region is CASSLRSNEQYF. The CDR3 DNA is TGTGCCAGCAGCTTGAGATCTAACGAGCAGTACTTC.

This chain links TRBV7-2 with TRBJ1-1; the D is unclear. Germline CDR1 SGHTA, CDR2 FQGNSA. This CDR3 spans 14 amino acids. Trimming left V 3 bases short and J 4 bases short, with 12 bases between. CDR3 loop: CASSFRGGGTEAFF. For the CDR3, the DNA is TGTGCCAGCAGCTTTAGAGGCGGCGGCACTGAAGCTTTCTTT.

The rearrangement uses TRBV11-3 and TRBJ2-1; 11 bases fit TRBD2. Germline V gene data show CDR1 as SGHNT and CDR2 as YENEEA. The CDR3 contains 16 residues. The trim removed 5 bases at V and 3 bases at J, leaving 6 bases unmatched. The CDR3 DNA reads as TGTGCCAGCAGCGCGACTAGCGGGACCGGCTACAATGAGCAGTTCTTC. This translates into CASSATSGTGYNEQFF.

In nucleotides, the CDR3 is TGTGCCAGCAGCCTTAGCCCCGGGAGGACAGGAAACACCATATATTTT. This translates into CASSLSPGRTGNTIYF. The chain is built from TRBV3-1 (or the pseudogene TRBV3-2) and TRBJ1-3, with D perhaps TRBD1 (5 bases). With 4 bases removed from V and 4 bases from J, the gap between germline ends came to 17 bases. CDR3 length: 16 residues. Looked up from germline, CDR1 is LGHDT and CDR2 is YNNKEL (reference sequence).

The chain uses TRBV27 and TRBJ2-3; the D is unclear. CDR3 size: 13 residues. The V gene lost 5 bases and the J gene lost 2 bases, with 8 bases spanning the gap. Germline V gives CDR1 MNHEY, CDR2 SMNVEV (reference sequence). CDR3 sequence (DNA): TGTGCCAGCAGTCCCCTGGCCACAGATACGCAGTATTTT. Translating gives CASSPLATDTQYF.

V gene TRBV5-1 combines with J gene TRBJ2-7; 7 bases line up with TRBD1. V shed 3 bases, J shed 4 bases, and the junction held 4 bases outside the gene matches. Germline-derived CDR1 and CDR2 are SGHRS and YFSETQ. The length of the CDR3 is 13 residues. CDR3 nucleotides: TGCGCCAGCAGCTGGGGGACAGCTTACGAGCAGTACTTC. Its protein product is CASSWGTAYEQYF.

The chain has TRBV30 and TRBJ1-5; tentative D call: TRBD1 (6 bases). Looked up from germline, CDR1 is GTSNPN and CDR2 is SVGIG (reference sequence). This CDR3 region has 14 residues. Trimming removed 5 bases from V and 0 bases from J, with 11 bases in between. The CDR3 loop is CAWGRTVSNQPQHF. CDR3 DNA sequence: TGTGCCTGGGGAAGGACAGTTAGCAATCAGCCCCAGCATTTT. The full variable domain, completed using reference TRBV30 and TRBJ1-5, is SQTIHQWPATLVQPVGSPLSLECTVEGTSNPNLYWYRQAAGRGLQLLFYSVGIGQISSEVPQNLSASRPQDRQFILSSKKLLLSDSGFYLCAWGRTVSNQPQHFGDGTRLSIL.

DNA of the CDR3: TGTGCCAGCAGGCGGGCCGGACGGAACTATAATTCACCCCTCCACTTT. It encodes CASRRAGRNYNSPLHF. The gene calls are TRBV27 and TRBJ1-6; no reliable D call. V lost 6 bases and J 3 bases, leaving 15 bases between the germline ends. Per germline, CDR1 MNHEY and CDR2 SMNVEV (reference sequence). The CDR3 totals 16 residues.

The chain carries TRBV7-9 and TRBJ1-5, with unresolved D. This CDR3 is 14 amino acids long. Germline CDR1 SEHNR, CDR2 FQNEAQ (reference sequence). V dropped 4 bases and J dropped 0 bases, with 7 bases sitting between them. The DNA of the CDR3 is TGTGCCAGCAGCTCCGTACTTAGCAATCAGCCCCAGCATTTT. Translating it yields CASSSVLSNQPQHF.

V and J are TRBV19 and TRBJ1-5; 7 bases align to TRBD1. The CDR3 has 16 amino acids. Germline loops: CDR1 LNHDA, CDR2 SQIVND (reference sequence). V trimming: 7 bases; J trimming: 2 bases; junction bases outside the gene matches: 11. For the CDR3, the DNA is TGTGCCAGTAAAACAGGGGACCTTTTGGGCAATCAGCCCCAGCATTTT. Translating it yields CASKTGDLLGNQPQHF. Full variable domain (rest looked up from reference TRBV19 and TRBJ1-5): DGGITQSPKYLFRKEGQNVTLSCEQNLNHDAMYWYRQDPGQGLRLIYYSQIVNDFQKGDIAEGYSVSREKKESFPLTVTSAQKNPTAFYLCASKTGDLLGNQPQHFGDGTRLSIL.

This chain connects TRBV4-2 to TRBJ1-2; no definite D call. The CDR3 has 13 amino acids. The V and J ends lost 1 base and 6 bases respectively, with 9 bases between them. Germline loops: CDR1 LGHNA, CDR2 YNFKEQ. CDR3 residues: CASSQGEGDGYTF. The CDR3 bases are TGTGCCAGCAGCCAAGGTGAAGGAGATGGCTACACCTTC.

This clone was counted a few times. The rearrangement uses TRBV6-6 and TRBJ2-3; D possibly corresponds to TRBD1 (5 bases). Germline values: CDR1 MNHNY, CDR2 SVGAGI (reference sequence). Trimming stripped 9 bases from V and 8 bases from J, with 15 bases between. The CDR3 is 12 amino acids. For the CDR3, the DNA is TGTGCCAGTAAAGGGGCGATGGGTACGCAGTATTTT. This gives the protein CASKGAMGTQYF.

This chain connects TRBV28 to TRBJ1-6, with a tentative D call TRBD1 (5 bases). Germline V gives CDR1 MDHEN, CDR2 SYDVKM. V was trimmed by 7 bases and J by 8 bases, leaving 12 bases between them. This CDR3 has 13 amino acids. The CDR3 sequence is CASTRQGYSPLHF. The CDR3 DNA reads as TGTGCCAGCACCCGGCAGGGATATTCACCCCTCCACTTT.

This clone was seen a handful of times. The chain is built from TRBV11-3 and TRBJ2-2; maybe TRBD2 (5 bases). Germline V gives CDR1 SGHNT, CDR2 YENEEA. Trimming shortened V by 0 bases and J by 7 bases, and 15 bases separated the two germline ends. This CDR3 region has 16 residues. In nucleotides, the CDR3 is TGTGCCAGCAGCTTAGACTTCGGGGTAGTGAGCGGGGAGCTGTTTTTT. Its translation: CASSLDFGVVSGELFF.

The DNA for the CDR3 is TGTGCCACCTATGAGGGGGCAGAGGTTGCGAACACTGAAGCTTTCTTT. Translating gives CATYEGAEVANTEAFF. V usage is TRBV24-1 and J usage is TRBJ1-1, with 7 positions matching TRBD1. From germline, CDR1 is KGHDR and CDR2 SFDVKD. V lost 9 bases to trimming and J lost 1 base; unmatched junction nucleotides: 13. CDR3 length: 16 amino acids.

This clone was counted only a few times. The gene calls are TRBV7-9 and TRBJ2-2; D possibly corresponds to TRBD2 (5 bases). Germline V gene sequence: CDR1 SEHNR, CDR2 FQNEAQ (reference sequence). V was clipped by 5 bases and J by 0 bases, with 7 bases between them. The CDR3 sequence is 14 residues long. The CDR3 coding sequence is TGTGCCAGCAGCGCTAGCTCGAACACCGGGGAGCTGTTTTTT. It translates to CASSASSNTGELFF.

This clone was recorded only once. This chain connects TRBV10-2 to TRBJ2-7; 7 bases align to TRBD1. The CDR3 is 12 residues long. CDR1 is WSHSY and CDR2 is SAAADI in the germline V gene. The junction had 3 bases not matched to a gene; V was cut back by 6 bases and J by 4 bases. The CDR3 sequence: CASRGTVYEQYF. In DNA form, the CDR3 reads TGCGCCAGCAGAGGGACAGTTTACGAGCAGTACTTC.

The V and J genes are TRBV19 and TRBJ2-7; D may be TRBD1 (5 bases). The CDR3 sequence is 13 residues long. Between the trimmed V and J ends, which lost 3 bases and 5 bases, there was a span of 11 bases. Germline CDR1 and CDR2: LNHDA and SQIVND (reference sequence). The CDR3 reads CASSMAGPDEQYF. The CDR3 bases are TGTGCCAGTAGTATGGCAGGGCCTGACGAGCAGTACTTC. The full variable domain, rest sourced from reference TRBV19 and TRBJ2-7, is DGGITQSPKYLFRKEGQNVTLSCEQNLNHDAMYWYRQDPGQGLRLIYYSQIVNDFQKGDIAEGYSVSREKKESFPLTVTSAQKNPTAFYLCASSMAGPDEQYFGPGTRLTVT.

The chain carries TRBV14 and TRBJ1-1, with D hard to call. CDR3 length: 16 amino acids. Deletions cut 4 bases from V and 0 bases from J, with 15 bases between. Germline values: CDR1 SGHDN, CDR2 FVKESK. The CDR3 reads CASSPLDAIMNTEAFF. The CDR3, as DNA: TGTGCCAGCAGCCCGCTAGACGCCATAATGAACACTGAAGCTTTCTTT.

In this sample, this clone turned up a few times. The rearrangement uses TRBV4-1 and TRBJ1-1; TRBD1 matches 7 bases. From germline, CDR1 is MGHRA and CDR2 YSYEKL. V shed 2 bases, J shed 6 bases, and the junction held 12 bases outside the gene matches. This CDR3 contains 16 residues. The CDR3 DNA reads as TGCGCCAGCAGCCAACCCTGGAAGGGGGCTTTTGCTGAAGCTTTCTTT. Translation gives CASSQPWKGAFAEAFF.

This rearrangement joins TRBV28 to TRBJ1-3; D not certain. Germline CDR1 reads MDHEN; CDR2 reads SYDVKM. The length of the CDR3 is 14 residues. Between the trimmed V and J ends, which lost 3 bases and 1 base, there was a span of 7 bases. The CDR3 nucleotides are TGTGCCAGCAGTTTCGCGGCGTCTGGAAACACCATATATTTT. This codes for CASSFAASGNTIYF.

The rearrangement joins TRBV3-1 (or the pseudogene TRBV3-2) to TRBJ1-4; D unclear. CDR3 size: 17 residues. V lost 1 base and J 0 bases, leaving 12 bases between the germline ends. Germline CDR1 is LGHDT and CDR2 is YNNKEL (reference sequence). The CDR3 DNA sequence: TGTGCCAGCAGCCAAGTTTCGGGGTTTGCAACTAATGAAAAACTGTTTTTT. Amino acids: CASSQVSGFATNEKLFF.

The chain is built from TRBV5-1 and TRBJ2-1; 8 bases are a match to TRBD1. Per germline, CDR1 SGHRS and CDR2 YFSETQ. The CDR3 covers 15 residues. J was trimmed by 7 bases and V by 0 bases; bases with no gene match: 6. The CDR3 sequence is CASSLGAGGTNEQFF. The CDR3, as DNA: TGCGCCAGCAGCTTGGGGGCAGGGGGCACGAATGAGCAGTTCTTC.